One and the same sample provided the 15 T cell receptor beta chains below, sequenced in a study of vaccination effects on CD4 cells after COVID-19. Here immunoSEQ multiplex PCR was the method, and the copy in TCRdb shows in-frame clones only, minus some. In the table there are roughly 30,000 clones, 55% to 75% of which are singletons. Their recognized antigens are unknown. ViraFEST assay sequencing came after antigen-specific CD4+ T cells were expanded with viral peptide pools. Once cultured for 9 to 11 days, the cells underwent separation to obtain CD4+ T cells. It was two doses of either the BNT162b2 or mRNA-1273 vaccine that participants received. The input for sequencing was CD4+ T cells from PBMCs cultured with HCoV-NL63 spike peptides, taken after COVID-19 vaccination. These receptors were collected from a human donor who received a COVID-19 vaccine.

The gene calls are TRBV11-2 and TRBJ1-2, with D maybe TRBD1 (5 bases). Germline V lookup: CDR1 SGHAT, CDR2 FQNNGV. V shed 1 base and J shed 1 base, with 16 bases lying between them. The CDR3 has 17 amino acids. CDR3 DNA sequence: TGTGCCAGCAGCTTAGCCTTCAGGGATGCCAATAACTATGGCTACACCTTC. Translation gives CASSLAFRDANNYGYTF.

V and J are TRBV25-1 and TRBJ2-1; D is possibly TRBD1 (5 bases). Per the germline V gene, CDR1 is MGHDK and CDR2 is SYGVNS. The CDR3 consists of 14 residues. V lost 8 bases to trimming and J lost 8 bases, with 19 bases between them. CDR3 protein: CASYPGQGNHEQFF. CDR3 DNA sequence: TGTGCCAGCTACCCCGGGCAGGGAAACCATGAGCAGTTCTTC.

CDR3 bases: TGCGCCAGCAGCCCCGGGCCTTACGGAGAGACCCAGTACTTC. It encodes CASSPGPYGETQYF. The chain is built from TRBV4-1 and TRBJ2-5; unclear D gene. V lost 4 bases and J lost 4, with 13 bases in between. The length of the CDR3 is 14 residues. Germline CDR1 reads MGHRA; CDR2 reads YSYEKL.

The rearrangement uses TRBV5-4 and TRBJ1-2; D gene unclear. The CDR3 extends over 14 amino acids. Germline V gives CDR1 SGHNT, CDR2 YYREEE (reference sequence). V was trimmed by 3 bases and J by 0 bases, leaving 9 bases between them. For the CDR3, the DNA is TGTGCCAGCAGCTCCTTGACCGCTAACTATGGCTACACCTTC. This codes for CASSSLTANYGYTF. Full variable domain (outside the CDR3, taken from reference TRBV5-4 and TRBJ1-2): ETGVTQSPTHLIKTRGQQVTLRCSSQSGHNTVSWYQQALGQGPQFIFQYYREEENGRGNFPPRFSGLQFPNYSSELNVNALELDDSALYLCASSSLTANYGYTFGSGTRLTVV.

The chain combines TRBV19 with TRBJ1-1; the D is unclear. This CDR3 spans 14 amino acids. V shed 8 bases and J shed 3 bases, with 16 bases lying between them. CDR1 is LNHDA and CDR2 is SQIVND in the germline V gene (reference sequence). CDR3 amino acids: CASYPRSGHTEAFF. CDR3 DNA sequence: TGTGCCAGTTACCCTCGCAGCGGGCACACTGAAGCTTTCTTT.

The CDR3 nucleotides read TGTGCCAGCCGGTCGAATCAAGAGACCCAGTACTTC. Encoded protein: CASRSNQETQYF. The rearrangement joins TRBV2 to TRBJ2-5, with unresolved D. The CDR3 totals 12 residues. V was shortened by 8 bases and J by 2 bases, with 9 bases between the two germline ends. Germline V CDR1 and CDR2: SNHLY, FYNNEI.

The CDR3 is CAWSISGYGYTF. The DNA of the CDR3 is TGTGCCTGGAGTATTTCGGGTTATGGCTACACCTTC. The rearrangement links TRBV30 to TRBJ1-2; D gene ambiguous. The CDR3 is 12 amino acids. Looked up from germline, CDR1 is GTSNPN and CDR2 is SVGIG (reference sequence). The V and J ends lost 2 bases and 5 bases respectively, with 9 bases between them.

The chain recombines TRBV5-1 with TRBJ1-2, with 8 nucleotides matching TRBD1. Looked up from germline, CDR1 is SGHRS and CDR2 is YFSETQ. Trimming cost V 2 bases and J 8 bases; bases outside gene matches: 8. This CDR3 has 14 residues. This chain's CDR3 is CASSFMTGDWGYTF. The CDR3 DNA is TGCGCCAGCAGCTTCATGACAGGGGACTGGGGCTACACCTTC.

The chain joins TRBV5-1 to TRBJ1-1; D is uncertain. This CDR3 has 14 residues. CDR1 is SGHRS and CDR2 is YFSETQ in the germline V gene. V lost 7 bases and J 1 base, leaving 14 bases between the germline ends. CDR3 region: CASGKSTTNTEAFF. DNA of the CDR3: TGCGCCAGCGGGAAGAGCACTACGAACACTGAAGCTTTCTTT.

The V and J genes are TRBV21-1 and TRBJ2-7. TRBV21-1 is listed as a pseudogene. This CDR3 is 8 amino acids long. CDR3 in amino acids: CASSGWYF. CDR3 nucleotide sequence: TGTGCCAGCAGCGGGTGGTACTTC.

This chain joins TRBV27 and TRBJ1-5; D might be TRBD1 (6 bases). This CDR3 spans 15 amino acids. The V end lost 6 bases, the J end lost 2 bases, and 14 bases lay between the germline ends. Per the germline V gene, CDR1 is MNHEY and CDR2 is SMNVEV (reference sequence). DNA of the CDR3: TGTGCCAGCAGCCAACAGGGAGATGGCAATCAGCCCCAGCATTTT. Protein sequence: CASSQQGDGNQPQHF.

This clone was observed a handful of times. This chain joins TRBV18 and TRBJ1-2, with 7 positions matching TRBD1. Trimming took 6 bases from V and 5 from J; bases not matched to a gene: 6. Germline CDR1 reads KGHSH; CDR2 reads LQKENI. The length of the CDR3 is 13 residues. This CDR3 is CASSPTGMYGYTF. The CDR3 nucleotides read TGTGCCAGCTCGCCGACAGGGATGTATGGCTACACCTTC.

In this sample, this clone turned up a few times. V is TRBV14 and J is TRBJ2-3; 8 bases line up with TRBD2. Looked up from germline, CDR1 is SGHDN and CDR2 is FVKESK. This CDR3 is 16 amino acids long. The junction had 10 bases not matched to a gene; V was cut back by 6 bases and J by 2 bases. The CDR3 DNA is TGTGCCAGCAGGGATACTTTAGCGGGACCCACAGATACGCAGTATTTT. The encoded protein is CASRDTLAGPTDTQYF.

The chain employs TRBV13 and TRBJ2-2; 7 bases align to TRBD1. The V segment lost 1 base and the J segment 3 bases; nucleotides outside the gene matches: 5. Germline lookup yields CDR1 PRHDT and CDR2 FYEKMQ (reference sequence). The CDR3 sequence is 16 residues long. CDR3: CASSLVGQAYTGELFF. CDR3 sequence (DNA): TGTGCCAGCAGCTTAGTCGGACAGGCGTACACCGGGGAGCTGTTTTTT.

A single count supports this clone. V and J are TRBV12-5 and TRBJ2-7, with 7 bases aligning to TRBD1. CDR1 is LGHNT, CDR2 FRNRAP, per germline. Germline trimming cut 6 bases from V and 3 bases from J; bases unmatched to any gene: 8. The CDR3 contains 14 residues. Written as DNA, the CDR3 is TGTGCTAGTGGCGCCCCGGGACAGCTCTACGAGCAGTACTTC. The encoded protein is CASGAPGQLYEQYF.